This passage covers 18 T cell receptor beta chains from one sample sequenced in a study of cytomegalovirus exposure and HLA in healthy donors (dated by TCRdb to between 2016 and 2019). The library was produced with the immunoSEQ multiplex PCR assay. A mixture of 60 forward primers for TCR Vbeta segments and 13 reverse primers for TCR Jbeta segments was used in the multiplex PCR. TCRdb took this table from immuneACCESS and kept in-frame rearrangements with V and J called. Such tables lack part of the clones; where checked against another copy, unresolved V genes explain under half of the gap, and the rest is unexplained. Present in this sample are 70,000 to 100,000 clones, roughly two thirds of which were seen just once. The ten largest clones add up to 6.9% of the sample. Sequencing used PBMCs. The receptors originated from a woman aged 50 to 60 in good health and CMV-seropositive.

This clone was seen a few times. V gene TRBV11-2 combines with J gene TRBJ2-7, with a tentative D call TRBD1 (5 bases). Germline V lookup: CDR1 SGHAT, CDR2 FQNNGV. The CDR3 has 13 amino acids. Trimming pared 2 bases from V and 3 bases from J, leaving 8 bases between. For the CDR3, the DNA is TGTGCCAGCAGCTTAATCAGGGTCTACGAGCAGTACGTC. Translated, it gives CASSLIRVYEQYV.

This clone is a singleton in its sample. The CDR3 here is CASSENSGGWSSYEQYF. In nucleotides, the CDR3 is TGCGCCAGCAGTGAAAATAGCGGGGGTTGGAGCTCCTACGAGCAGTACTTC. J is TRBJ2-7 and V is TRBV10-2; TRBD2 matches 9 bases. The CDR3 has 17 amino acids. In germline, CDR1 is WSHSY, CDR2 SAAADI. V was clipped by 3 bases and J by 0 bases; unmatched bases: 9.

In its sample, this clone was seen a few times. The V gene is TRBV28, the J gene TRBJ1-2, with D possibly matching TRBD1 (6 bases). With 7 bases removed from V and 7 bases from J, the gap between germline ends came to 16 bases. The CDR3 is 13 amino acids. CDR1 is MDHEN, CDR2 SYDVKM, per germline. CDR3 amino acids: CASIPGGLSGYTF. In DNA form, the CDR3 reads TGTGCCAGCATCCCCGGGGGGCTTAGTGGCTACACCTTC.

The rearrangement links TRBV19 to TRBJ2-5; D is uncertain. V was trimmed by 5 bases and J by 4 bases, leaving 11 bases between them. This CDR3 spans 13 amino acids. Germline lookup yields CDR1 LNHDA and CDR2 SQIVND (reference sequence). Here the CDR3 reads CASSQYRGETQYF. The CDR3 DNA sequence: TGTGCCAGTAGTCAATATCGAGGAGAGACCCAGTACTTC.

The chain has TRBV9 and TRBJ1-1; D may be TRBD1 (6 bases). CDR1 is SGDLS and CDR2 is YYNGEE in the germline V gene. V gave up 3 bases and J gave up 3 bases, with 15 bases separating them. CDR3 length equals 15 residues. The CDR3 nucleotides read TGTGCCAGCAGCGGCAACAGGGATGAGGACACTGAAGCTTTCTTT. Protein product: CASSGNRDEDTEAFF.

The rearrangement uses TRBV2 and TRBJ1-2; TRBD1 is a possible D gene (6 bases). The ends were cut back, 4 bases at V and 5 bases at J, with 11 bases in the middle. The CDR3 is made up of 13 amino acids. The germline gives CDR1 SNHLY, CDR2 FYNNEI. The CDR3 coding sequence is TGTGCCAGCAGTGCCGGGACACGTTATGGCTACACCTTC. It is translated as CASSAGTRYGYTF.

The chain carries TRBV5-1 and TRBJ2-3; no definite D call. The V gene's germline CDR1 is SGHRS and CDR2 YFSETQ. This CDR3 contains 14 residues. Trimming removed 7 bases from V and 3 bases from J, with 15 bases in between. The CDR3 spells CASRVQISTDTQYF. The CDR3 DNA follows: TGCGCCAGCCGCGTACAGATTAGTACAGATACGCAGTATTTT.

V gene TRBV2 combines with J gene TRBJ1-4; 10 nucleotides match TRBD1. This CDR3 comprises 18 residues. Germline loops: CDR1 SNHLY, CDR2 FYNNEI. V shed 5 bases, J shed 7 bases, and the junction held 16 bases outside the gene matches. For the CDR3, the DNA is TGTGCCAGCAGTCCCTATGACAGGGGGCTCTTCGTGAGTGAAAAACTGTTTTTT. Protein: CASSPYDRGLFVSEKLFF.

This clone was observed a single time. V usage is TRBV5-1 and J usage is TRBJ1-1; 8 positions match TRBD1. Germline V gives CDR1 SGHRS, CDR2 YFSETQ. Losses at the gene ends were 4 bases for V and 5 bases for J; bases not matched to a gene: 16. This CDR3 contains 17 residues. The CDR3 here is CASSPEGTGLPVTEAFF. As DNA, the CDR3 is TGCGCCAGCAGCCCCGAAGGGACAGGCCTCCCAGTTACTGAAGCTTTCTTT.

This clone appeared a single time. The chain joins TRBV9 to TRBJ1-2, with no clear D. CDR3 length: 14 residues. Germline-derived CDR1 and CDR2 are SGDLS and YYNGEE. Trimming left V 3 bases short and J 4 bases short, with 13 bases between. Here the CDR3 reads CASSGRHTVYGYTF. DNA of the CDR3: TGTGCCAGCAGCGGCCGACACACTGTCTATGGCTACACCTTC.

This clone was seen only a few times. The chain couples TRBV7-9 to TRBJ1-5; the D gene is possibly TRBD1 (6 bases). Trimming left V 2 bases short and J 6 bases short, with 14 bases between. The CDR3 loop spans 15 amino acids. The germline gives CDR1 SEHNR, CDR2 FQNEAQ (reference sequence). The CDR3 loop is CASSLSDSFFQPQHF. DNA of the CDR3: TGTGCCAGCAGCTTATCGGACAGCTTTTTTCAGCCCCAGCATTTT. The full variable domain, in which reference TRBV7-9 and TRBJ1-5 provide the parts outside the CDR3, is DTGVSQNPRHKITKRGQNVTFRCDPISEHNRLYWYRQTLGQGPEFLTYFQNEAQLEKSRLLSDRFSAERPKGSFSTLEIQRTEQGDSAMYLCASSLSDSFFQPQHFGDGTRLSIL.

The chain recombines TRBV2 with TRBJ1-2; no firm D call. The CDR3 has 14 residues. Trimming stripped 5 bases from V and 0 bases from J, with 10 bases between. Germline loops: CDR1 SNHLY, CDR2 FYNNEI. The chain's CDR3 is CASSNSLANYGYTF. CDR3 DNA sequence: TGTGCCAGCAGTAACAGTTTAGCTAACTATGGCTACACCTTC.

This clone is medium-sized. The V call is TRBV6-1, the J call TRBJ1-6; D gene ambiguous. The CDR3 contains 14 residues. Trimming removed 7 bases from V and 10 bases from J, with 17 bases in between. Germline loops: CDR1 MNHNS, CDR2 SASEGT. The CDR3 bases are TGTGCCAGCAAAAAACCCTCGGAGCAATCACCCCTCCACTTT. The encoded protein is CASKKPSEQSPLHF.

This clone occurred a few times. The chain joins TRBV11-1 to TRBJ2-2; 7 bases fit TRBD1. CDR3 size: 16 residues. J was trimmed by 1 base and V by 5 bases; bases with no gene match: 7. Per germline, CDR1 SGHAT and CDR2 FQDESV (reference sequence). The CDR3 is CASSPDRVGNTGELFF. CDR3 coding DNA: TGTGCCAGCAGCCCCGACAGGGTGGGGAACACCGGGGAGCTGTTTTTT.

The J gene is TRBJ2-1, the V gene TRBV6-5; 10 bases are a match to TRBD2. V trimming: 8 bases; J trimming: 6 bases; junction bases outside the gene matches: 7. Germline V gene sequence: CDR1 MNHEY, CDR2 SVGAGI. This CDR3 is 14 amino acids long. The CDR3 loop is CASQTSGVGNEQFF. In DNA form, the CDR3 reads TGTGCCAGCCAAACTAGCGGGGTAGGCAATGAGCAGTTCTTC.

Points on this clone: One junction end does not reproduce the germline sequence, and a read error may be involved. This sequence joins TRBV7-9 and TRBJ2-7, with 9 bases aligning to TRBD1. Per germline, CDR1 SEHNR and CDR2 FQNEAQ (reference sequence). The CDR3 contains 15 residues. The CDR3 here is CSSSRPRTGEYEQYF. The CDR3 DNA reads as TGTTCCAGCTCGCGGCCCAGGACAGGGGAGTACGAGCAGTACTTC.

This chain links TRBV4-2 with TRBJ1-4; maybe TRBD1 (5 bases). Between the trimmed V and J ends, which lost 0 bases and 6 bases, there was a span of 11 bases. Germline values: CDR1 LGHNA, CDR2 YNFKEQ. The CDR3 sequence is 15 residues long. This chain's CDR3 is CASSQDSPRDEKLFF. In DNA form, the CDR3 reads TGTGCCAGCAGCCAAGATTCCCCCAGGGATGAAAAACTGTTTTTT.

This clone was seen only a few times. The J gene is TRBJ2-3, the V gene TRBV15; unclear D gene. This CDR3 spans 14 amino acids. Germline V CDR1 and CDR2: LNHNV, YYDKDF (reference sequence). V was cut by 0 bases and J by 5 bases, with 9 bases left in between. The CDR3 region has the DNA TGTGCCACCAGCAGAGATATGGCCTTAGATACGCAGTATTTT. Amino acids: CATSRDMALDTQYF.